This entry is about one T cell receptor beta chain. The sample belongs to a study of identical twins. Each CDR3 protein is one row after TCRdb ran MiXCR on the 5' RACE reads. The sample has around 200,000 distinct CDR3 sequences, over 8% seen once; the top ten hold 4% to 6%. CDR3 length: 14 amino acids. Germline V gene sequence: CDR1 SGHRS, CDR2 YFSETQ. V lost 4 bases and J lost 7, with 17 bases in between. Source material: memory (CD45RO+) T cells sorted from blood. The rearrangement links TRBV5-1 to TRBJ1-2, with TRBD1 as a possible D gene (5 bases). This TCR was recovered from a woman aged 18 to 35 in good health. The CDR3 nucleotides read TGCGCCAGCAGCCTTGCGGGGCGAAGTCTTGGCTACACCTTC. Its protein is CASSLAGRSLGYTF.